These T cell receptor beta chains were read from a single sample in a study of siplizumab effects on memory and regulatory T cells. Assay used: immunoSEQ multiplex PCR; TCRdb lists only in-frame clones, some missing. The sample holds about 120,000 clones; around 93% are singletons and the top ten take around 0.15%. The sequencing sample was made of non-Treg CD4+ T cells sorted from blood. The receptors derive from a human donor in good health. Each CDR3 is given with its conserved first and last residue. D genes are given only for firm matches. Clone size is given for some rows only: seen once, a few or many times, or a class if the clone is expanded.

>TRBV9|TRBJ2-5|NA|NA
TGTGCCAGCAGCCAGCGGTTACAAGAGACCCAGTACTTC
CASSQRLQETQYF
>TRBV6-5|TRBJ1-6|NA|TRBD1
TGTGCCAGCAGTTCTCCCGGGACAGGGTCTTCACCCCTCCACTTT
CASSSPGTGSSPLHF
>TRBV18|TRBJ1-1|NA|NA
TGTGCCAGCTCACCACCGTCCAGCATCAACACTGAAGCTTTCTTT
CASSPPSSINTEAFF
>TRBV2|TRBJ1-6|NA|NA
TGTGCCAGCAGTGAGGGGGGTTTTTCACCCCTCCACTTT
CASSEGGFSPLHF
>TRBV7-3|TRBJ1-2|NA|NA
TGTGCCAGCAGCCTCATGGGGGGAACGGTTGGTGGCTACACCTTC
CASSLMGGTVGGYTF
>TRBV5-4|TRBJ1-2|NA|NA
TGTGCCAGCAGCTTGGATGAGGGGCTGGGCTACACCTTC
CASSLDEGLGYTF
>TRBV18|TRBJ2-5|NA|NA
TGTGCCAGCTCACCAGGACTCCAAGAGACCCAGTACTTC
CASSPGLQETQYF
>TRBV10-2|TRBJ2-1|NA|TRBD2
TGCGCCAGCAGCGCTAGCGGGGGGGCCTACAATGAGCAGTTCTTC
CASSASGGAYNEQFF
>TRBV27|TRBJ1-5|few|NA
TGTGCCAGCAGCAGGGAAAGGGGCAATCAGCCCCAGCATTTT
CASSRERGNQPQHF
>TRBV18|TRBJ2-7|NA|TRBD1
TGTGCCAGCTCACAGACAGGGGGAAACTACGAGCAGTACTTC
CASSQTGGNYEQYF
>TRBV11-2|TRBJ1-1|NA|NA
TGTGCCAGCAGCTTACAGGGATCGGAGGCTTTCTTT
CASSLQGSEAFF
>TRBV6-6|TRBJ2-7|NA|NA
TGTGCCAGCAGTCCAATCCTGGGGGCCTACGAGCAGTACTTC
CASSPILGAYEQYF
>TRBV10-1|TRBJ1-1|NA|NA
TGCGCCAGCAGCCTTCGGACGTCCCCCACTGAAGCTTTCTTT
CASSLRTSPTEAFF
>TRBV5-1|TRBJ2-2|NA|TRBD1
TGCGCCAGCAGCGGGCCCCAGACAGGGGCGGGCGGGGAGCTGTTTTTT
CASSGPQTGAGGELFF
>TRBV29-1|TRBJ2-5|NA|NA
TGCAGCGTTGAAACGTGGCGGGGAATAGAGACCCAGTACTTC
CSVETWRGIETQYF
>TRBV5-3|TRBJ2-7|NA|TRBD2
TGTGCCAGAAGCTTCGTTAGCGGGGGCTCCTACGAGCAGTACTTC
CARSFVSGGSYEQYF
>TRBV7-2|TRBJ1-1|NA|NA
TGTGCCAGCAGCTTAGTTCAGATTAACACTGAAGCTTTCTTT
CASSLVQINTEAFF
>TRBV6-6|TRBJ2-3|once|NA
TGTGCCAGCAGTTACGGCCAGTTCACAGATACGCAGTATTTT
CASSYGQFTDTQYF
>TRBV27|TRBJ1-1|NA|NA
TGTGCCAGCAGTTTGCTTTCGAACACTGAAGCTTTCTTT
CASSLLSNTEAFF
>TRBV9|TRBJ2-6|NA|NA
TGTGCCAGCAGGCCTGAGAGCTCTGGGGCCAACGTCCTGACTTTC
CASRPESSGANVLTF
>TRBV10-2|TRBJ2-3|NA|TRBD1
TGCGCCAGCAGGGGAGGACAGGGGGCATCCGATACGCAGTATTTT
CASRGGQGASDTQYF
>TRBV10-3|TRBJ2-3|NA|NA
TGTGCCATCAGTGAGTCAACGCATACGCAGTATTTT
CAISESTHTQYF
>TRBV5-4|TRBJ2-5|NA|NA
TGTGCCAGCAGCTTGGGTGTGCAGACCCAGTACTTC
CASSLGVQTQYF
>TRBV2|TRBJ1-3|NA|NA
TGTGCCAGCAGTGAGGGTTTCGGAAACACCATATATTTT
CASSEGFGNTIYF
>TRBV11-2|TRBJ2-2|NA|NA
TGTGCCAGCAGCTTAGCCCCGTCCCGGGCCGGGGAGCTGTTTTTT
CASSLAPSRAGELFF
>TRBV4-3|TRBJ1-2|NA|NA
TGCGCCAGCAGCCAAGATCAGGGCAGTTGGGGTGGCTACACCTTC
CASSQDQGSWGGYTF
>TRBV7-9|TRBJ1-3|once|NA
TGTGCCAGCAGGTTCAGGGACGGAAACACCATATATTTT
CASRFRDGNTIYF
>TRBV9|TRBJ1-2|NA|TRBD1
TGTGCCAGCAGCGTTGCCGAGGGGACAGCCTATGGCTACACCTTC
CASSVAEGTAYGYTF
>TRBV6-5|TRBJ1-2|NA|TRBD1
TGTGCCAGCAGTTCCCGTAAGGGGGCGGACTATGGCTACACCTTC
CASSSRKGADYGYTF
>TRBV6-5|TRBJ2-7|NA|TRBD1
TGTGCCAGCAGTTCGGGACAGGGAATTGATCGGGAGCAGTACTTC
CASSSGQGIDREQYF
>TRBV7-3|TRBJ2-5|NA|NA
TGTGCCAGCAGCCCCTCCCCGGCGGTCGAGACCCAGTACTTC
CASSPSPAVETQYF
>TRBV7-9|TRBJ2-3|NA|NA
TGTGCCAGCAGATCCTCTAGGTTAGGAGATACGCAGTATTTT
CASRSSRLGDTQYF
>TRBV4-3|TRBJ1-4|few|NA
TGCGCCAGCAGCCAAGACAGGGGCAGGTTTGGCGAAAAACTGTTTTTT
CASSQDRGRFGEKLFF
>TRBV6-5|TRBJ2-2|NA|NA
TGTGCCAGCGCTCGGGGCACCGGGGAGCTGTTTTTT
CASARGTGELFF
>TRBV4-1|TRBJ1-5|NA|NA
TGCGCCAGCAGCCAAGGGCAGAATCAGCCCCAGCATTTT
CASSQGQNQPQHF
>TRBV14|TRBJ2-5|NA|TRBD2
TGTGCCAGCAGCCAAGAGTGGCGGGGGGGCTACGAGACCCAGTACTTC
CASSQEWRGGYETQYF
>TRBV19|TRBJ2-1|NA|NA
TGTGCCAGTAGTATACCCGGGGATGAGCAGTTCTTC
CASSIPGDEQFF
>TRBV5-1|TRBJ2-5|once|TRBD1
TGCGCCAGCAGCTTGGGACAGGGCAAAGAGACCCAGTACTTC
CASSLGQGKETQYF
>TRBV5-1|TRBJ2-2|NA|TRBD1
TGCGCCAGCAGCTTACTCCAGGGACAGGGGGCCGGGGAGCTGTTTTTT
CASSLLQGQGAGELFF
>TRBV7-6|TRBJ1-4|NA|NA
TGTGCCAGCAGCTCTCCCTCTGAGGCGGAAAAACTGTTTTTT
CASSSPSEAEKLFF
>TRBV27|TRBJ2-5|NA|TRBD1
TGTGCCAGCAGTCGGACAGGGGGTGAGACCCAGTACTTC
CASSRTGGETQYF
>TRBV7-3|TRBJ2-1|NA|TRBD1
TGTGCCAGCAGCGCCATAGGGACAGGGATTCACAATGAGCAGTTCTTC
CASSAIGTGIHNEQFF
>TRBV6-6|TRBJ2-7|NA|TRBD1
TGTGCCAGCAGAGAACTCCGGGACAGGGCCGAGCAGTACTTC
CASRELRDRAEQYF